This T cell receptor (beta chain) is drawn from a study of post-analysis software for immune sequencing data. Study overall: The study covered relapsing-remitting, secondary progressive and progressive-relapsing courses of multiple sclerosis. Study-level results: Included in a set of five TRBV segments more frequent in patients than controls were TRBV5-6, TRBV5-1 and TRBV20-1.

V dropped 4 bases and J dropped 3; count of bases not matched to a gene: 13. Germline lookup yields CDR1 SGHRS and CDR2 YFSETQ. The CDR3 consists of 17 residues. As for this clonotype: Its cognate antigen is unknown.

Each TCR beta cDNA library carried unique molecular identifiers. The source material, about 0.9 to 11 million T cells, gave rise to roughly 0.5 million cDNA molecules. Using its own MiXCR run on the PCR reads, TCRdb lists one record per CDR3 protein. The sample lists approximately 730,000 distinct CDR3 sequences; roughly 27% were seen once. The sequenced material came from blood. The sequence was obtained from a girl under 18 with multiple sclerosis. This chain links TRBV5-1 with TRBJ1-2, with 9 bases identical to TRBD1. In nucleotides, the CDR3 is TGCGCCAGCAGCGACAGGGGGGTCAAAGTCGCGGACTATGGCTACACCTTC. Amino acids: CASSDRGVKVADYGYTF.